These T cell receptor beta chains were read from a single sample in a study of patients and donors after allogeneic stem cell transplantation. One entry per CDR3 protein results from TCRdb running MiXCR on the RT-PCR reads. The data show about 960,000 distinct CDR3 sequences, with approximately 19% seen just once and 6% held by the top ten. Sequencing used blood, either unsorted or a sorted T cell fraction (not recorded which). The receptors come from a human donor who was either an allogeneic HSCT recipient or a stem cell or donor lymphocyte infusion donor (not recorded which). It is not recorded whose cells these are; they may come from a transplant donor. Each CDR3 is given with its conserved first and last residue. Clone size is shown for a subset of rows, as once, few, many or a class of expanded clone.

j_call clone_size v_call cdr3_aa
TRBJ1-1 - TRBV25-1 CASRRGGENTEAFF
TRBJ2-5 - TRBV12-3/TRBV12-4 CASSLTPPIVYRKETQYF
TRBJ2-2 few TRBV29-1 CSVEDQDGENTGELFF
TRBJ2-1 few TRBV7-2 CASSLGGLADNEQFF
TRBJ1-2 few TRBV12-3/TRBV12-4 CASRPNRGRSFRHGYTF
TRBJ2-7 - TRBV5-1 CASSEGGTSPYEQYF
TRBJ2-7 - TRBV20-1 CSASQRGYEQYF
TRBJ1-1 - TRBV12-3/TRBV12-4 CASSLGGLSEAFF
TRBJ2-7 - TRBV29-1 CSVGGGEGYEQYF
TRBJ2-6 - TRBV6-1 CASSPQEGDDSGANVLTF
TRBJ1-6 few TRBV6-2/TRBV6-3 CASSPGQRKNSPLHF
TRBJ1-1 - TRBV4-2 CASRRRTALGVNTEAFF
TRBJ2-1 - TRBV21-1 CASSKGGSYNEQFF
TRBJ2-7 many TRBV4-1 CASSQGYPGSYEQYF
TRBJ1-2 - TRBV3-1 CASSQTGLRVGGYTF
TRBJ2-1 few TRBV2 CASSETSGSKNEQFF
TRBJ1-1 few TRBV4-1 CASSQGPLRGEAFF
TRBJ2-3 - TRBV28 CASSTGGLPLDTQYF